This T cell receptor (beta chain) stems from a study of vaccination effects on CD4 cells after COVID-19 (dated by TCRdb to between 2021 and 2022). About the full investigation: The ViraFEST assay stimulated PBMC with viral peptide pools and then used TCR sequencing to identify antigen-specific CD4+ T cell clonotypes by expansion. After vaccination, three convalescent patients were sampled both early (day +14) and late (day +241, +227, +161 respectively). Across the study, the median time from the second dose to post-vaccine sampling was 72 days (range 14 to 241). Approximately 2 million PBMC per well were cultured in IMDM with about 5% human AB serum, 9 to 10 IU/ml IL-2 and gentamicin, plus 10 ug/ml peptides. The study compared SARS-CoV-2 spike-specific CD4+ TCR repertoires before and after mRNA vaccination in COVID-19 convalescent patients and infection-naive vaccine recipients. Altogether, around 11 COVID-19 convalescent patients and a handful of SARS-CoV-2-naive healthy vaccine recipients made up the full study. Cultures from other donors in the study were sequenced using the Oncomine TCR Beta short-read assay on an Illumina iSeq 100.

After about 9 days of culture, CD4+ T cells were isolated with the EasySep CD4+ T cell isolation kit. Convalescent patients had PCR-confirmed SARS-CoV-2 infection between March and December 2020, before Alpha, Beta and Delta variants emerged in the United States. Participants received two doses of either the BNT162b2 or the mRNA-1273 mRNA SARS-CoV-2 vaccine. On days 3 and 7, half of the culture medium was replaced with fresh IL-2-containing medium. Unless noted otherwise, every peptide stimulation condition was grown in triplicate wells. PBMC were separated from whole blood using Ficoll-Paque Plus gradient centrifugation and were then either cryopreserved at -140C or used fresh. The QIAamp micro DNA kit was used to extract genomic DNA from the cultured CD4+ T cells. Library creation used the immunoSEQ multiplex PCR assay. TCR beta CDR3 sequencing was performed on DNA from the cultured, isolated CD4+ T cells. The authors' pipeline ran thus. Non-productive TCR sequences were removed, reads were trimmed to the CDR3 region, and CDR3s of at least 7 amino acids were retained. The MANAFEST web app was used to identify antigen-specific clonotypes by comparing expansion in peptide wells with expansion in reference cultures. To count as positive, a clone had to show expansion at FDR<0.05 compared with the reference and with all other wells, an odds ratio above 5, and a frequency above 0.1% in two replicate wells. A clonotype was called cross-reactive if it was significantly expanded both in SARS-CoV-2 spike wells and in at least one common cold coronavirus spike condition. Levenshtein distance calculated with the stringdist R package was used to assess CDR3 similarity, and unrooted trees were constructed with ape in R 3.6.1. The table was pulled from immuneACCESS by TCRdb, which kept in-frame rearrangements only. Such tables lose some clones; where checked, under half of the loss comes from unresolved V genes, and the rest has no known cause. The D gene and trimming were derived from the DNA, and the V and J assignments and clone size from that table. The sample data list roughly 51,000 clones, and 65% to 75% of these were observed just once. The ten largest account for approximately 5.6% of the sample.

The paper's findings and limits, for the study overall: At late post-vaccination timepoints, both infection-induced and vaccine-induced clones showed marked clonal contraction, consistent with waning T cell responses. The study was limited by a small number of convalescent patients and lacked early post-infection timepoints. In convalescent patients, the post-vaccine spike-reactive repertoire consisted mainly of new vaccine-induced clones, largely distinct from infection-induced clones.

Of note for this clone: The antigen it recognizes is unknown. Base qualities are not provided; no much larger clone lies one nucleotide away.

CDR1 and CDR2 are drawn from the germline V gene: SNHLY, FYNNEI. Including cysteine and phenylalanine, the CDR3 has 12 amino acids. Just CDR3 DNA is preserved here, 36 bases in frame from base 1. Unmatched junction bases come to 4, with V trimmed by 8 bases and J by 7 bases. The V gene is TRBV2 and the J gene is TRBJ2-2; 7 of the junction bases match TRBD1. This receptor was taken from a human donor who had a prior SARS-CoV-2 infection. The sequencing used CD4+ T cells from PBMCs cultured without peptide, collected after COVID-19 vaccination. This receptor has the CDR3 CASYRGNGELFF. The sequenced DNA is TGTGCCAGCTACAGGGGAAACGGGGAGCTGTTTTTT.